This TCR beta chain was sequenced during a study of shared clonotypes between healthy human individuals. Study-wide context: Two women and a few men aged 18 to 49 made up the donors. Per-donor plates numbered three CD4 naive, three CD4 memory, two CD8 naive and one CD8 memory.

Profiled with immunoSEQ multiplex PCR; TCRdb holds only in-frame clones, not every one. The data hold millions of clones, with 85% to 95% observed a single time. Germline-derived CDR1 and CDR2 are SNHLY and FYNNEI. The CDR3 covers 14 residues. V lost 9 bases to trimming and J lost 0 bases; unmatched junction nucleotides: 5. The source of this sequence is a man between 18 and 29 years old in good health. The rearrangement uses TRBV2 and TRBJ2-1; 7 bases match TRBD2. Sequencing was carried out using naive CD4+ T cells sorted from blood. As to subset: CD45RA+ positively selected. For the CDR3, the DNA is TGTGCCAGAAGACGCGGGGGCTCCTACAATGAGCAGTTCTTC. This encodes CARRRGGSYNEQFF.